This T cell receptor beta chain was sequenced in a study of beta chain features in type 1 diabetes. All of the isolated RNA was reverse transcribed, so expressed TCRB transcripts were sequenced. Libraries were prepared by immunoSEQ multiplex PCR; TCRdb keeps only in-frame clonotypes and omits some of them. The sample gives over 700,000 clones, roughly 17% of which show up once; about 0.02% is in the top ten. Germline loops: CDR1 SGDLS, CDR2 YYNGEE. The CDR3 runs 15 residues. The V segment lost 4 bases and the J segment 0 bases; nucleotides outside the gene matches: 7. The TCR was taken from a young woman in good health. Input material: naive CD4+ T cells from blood. The chain has TRBV9 and TRBJ2-7; 7 nucleotides match TRBD1. The CDR3 protein is CASSLQGHPSYEQYF. CDR3 nucleotide sequence: TGTGCCAGCAGCCTACAGGGGCACCCCTCCTACGAGCAGTACTTC.